The 27 T cell receptor beta chains below come from one sample, sequenced in a study of shared clonotypes between healthy human individuals. Repertoires were generated with immunoSEQ multiplex PCR, while TCRdb's copy carries only in-frame clones and drops some. This sample has approximately 530,000 clones, with 90% to 96% found just once. Sequenced: naive CD4+ T cells sorted from blood. As for subset: CD45RA+ positively selected. These receptors were collected from a woman between 25 and 40 years old in good health.

The V and J genes are TRBV6-6 and TRBJ2-5, with 7 nucleotides matching TRBD1. This CDR3 region has 13 residues. V dropped 5 bases and J dropped 4; count of bases not matched to a gene: 4. CDR1 is MNHNY, CDR2 SVGAGI, per germline (reference sequence). The CDR3 DNA is TGTGCCAGCAGTAGCCGGGACAGAGAGACCCAGTACTTC. It encodes CASSSRDRETQYF.

The genes are TRBV15 and TRBJ2-2, with 9 bases matching TRBD1. V shed 6 bases and J 2 bases; nucleotides not matched to a gene: 7. Germline V gene sequence: CDR1 LNHNV, CDR2 YYDKDF (reference sequence). The CDR3 runs to 16 residues. The CDR3, as DNA: TGTGCCACCAGTCAGGACAGGGGTCCTAACACCGGGGAGCTGTTTTTT. Amino acid sequence: CATSQDRGPNTGELFF.

Concerning this clone: Different DNA sequences within this sample yield the same CDR3. The rearrangement uses TRBV28 and TRBJ1-3; the D gene is possibly TRBD1 (6 bases). Trimming removed 6 bases at V and 4 bases at J, with 13 bases between. The CDR3 sequence is 14 residues long. Per germline, CDR1 MDHEN and CDR2 SYDVKM. Written as DNA, the CDR3 is TGTGCCAGCAGCCCGGGGGGGCCGGGAAACACCATATATTTT. Protein product: CASSPGGPGNTIYF.

This clone appeared once. The chain joins TRBV7-2 to TRBJ2-7, with D hard to call. The CDR3 is made up of 15 amino acids. The V end was cut by 1 base, the J end by 4 bases, with 14 bases between. Germline values: CDR1 SGHTA, CDR2 FQGNSA. The CDR3 DNA follows: TGTGCCAGCAGCTTAGAAGTACAGAGAGAATACGAGCAGTACTTC. This gives the protein CASSLEVQREYEQYF. The whole variable domain, remainder taken from reference TRBV7-2 and TRBJ2-7, is GAGVSQSPSNKVTEKGKDVELRCDPISGHTALYWYRQSLGQGLEFLIYFQGNSAPDKSGLPSDRFSAERTGGSVSTLTIQRTQQEDSAVYLCASSLEVQREYEQYFGPGTRLTVT.

This chain connects TRBV5-1 to TRBJ2-3, with D perhaps TRBD1 or TRBD2 (5 bases each). The V end lost 6 bases, the J end lost 0 bases, and 11 bases lay between the germline ends. This CDR3 region has 14 residues. CDR1 and CDR2 (germline): SGHRS, YFSETQ. In nucleotides, the CDR3 is TGCGCCAGCACCCCCGGGGCAAGCACAGATACGCAGTATTTT. It specifies CASTPGASTDTQYF.

The J gene is TRBJ2-7, the V gene TRBV5-4; D unresolved. Germline assignment: CDR1 SGHNT and CDR2 YYREEE (reference sequence). Trimming stripped 1 base from V and 6 bases from J, with 5 bases between. CDR3 length: 11 residues. The CDR3 sequence is CASSLSSEQYF. CDR3 bases: TGTGCCAGCAGCTTGTCGTCCGAGCAGTACTTC.

The gene calls are TRBV6-1 and TRBJ2-7, with 8 bases matching TRBD2. The CDR3 spans 15 residues. Trimming cost V 4 bases and J 3 bases; bases outside gene matches: 8. From germline, CDR1 is MNHNS and CDR2 SASEGT. The CDR3 loop reads CASSVERLAGYEQYF. The CDR3 coding sequence is TGTGCCAGCAGTGTAGAGAGGCTAGCGGGCTACGAGCAGTACTTC.

The chain employs TRBV30 and TRBJ2-7; 10 bases are shared with TRBD2. After removal of 0 bases from V and 2 bases from J, the junction contained 4 bases not matched to a gene. The germline V gene has CDR1 GTSNPN and CDR2 SVGIG (reference sequence). The CDR3 has 15 residues. Here the CDR3 reads CAWSVTSGVPYEQYF. CDR3 coding DNA: TGTGCCTGGAGTGTTACTAGCGGGGTCCCCTACGAGCAGTACTTC.

The V call is TRBV28, the J call TRBJ2-3; D not resolved. The length of the CDR3 is 15 residues. Per germline, CDR1 MDHEN and CDR2 SYDVKM. The V end was cut by 3 bases, the J end by 1 base, with 11 bases between. The CDR3 spells CASSLSVRGTDTQYF. The DNA of the CDR3 is TGTGCCAGCAGTTTGTCAGTCCGAGGCACAGATACGCAGTATTTT.

This chain connects TRBV29-1 to TRBJ2-2; 9 bases align to TRBD1. V lost 5 bases to trimming and J lost 1 base; unmatched junction nucleotides: 11. Germline loops: CDR1 SQVTM, CDR2 ANQGSEA. CDR3 length equals 17 residues. The CDR3 region has the DNA TGCAGCGTTCACCTGGGACAGGGACTCAAGAACACCGGGGAGCTGTTTTTT. Protein: CSVHLGQGLKNTGELFF.

The V call is TRBV27, the J call TRBJ2-1, with 11 bases aligning to TRBD2. J lost 1 base, V lost 2 bases, and 7 bases had no gene match. CDR1 and CDR2 from the germline V gene are MNHEY and SMNVEV (reference sequence). The CDR3 has 18 residues. The CDR3 loop reads CASSLRTSGLYSYNEQFF. CDR3 sequence (DNA): TGTGCCAGCAGTTTACGGACTAGCGGGCTATATTCCTACAATGAGCAGTTCTTC.

The genes are TRBV18 and TRBJ2-3; no firm D call. The CDR3 spans 14 residues. In germline, CDR1 is KGHSH, CDR2 LQKENI. V was trimmed by 3 bases and J by 2 bases, leaving 9 bases between them. This chain's CDR3 is CASSPSVPTDTQYF. Here the CDR3 DNA reads TGTGCCAGCTCACCGAGCGTCCCCACAGATACGCAGTATTTT.

This chain joins TRBV4-1 and TRBJ1-4; no clear D gene. V gave up 4 bases and J gave up 8 bases, with 17 bases separating them. Germline V gene lookup returns CDR1 MGHRA and CDR2 YSYEKL. This CDR3 contains 15 residues. The CDR3 sequence: CASSPRDPLGEKLFF. The DNA for the CDR3 is TGCGCCAGCAGCCCCCGGGATCCCCTGGGCGAAAAACTGTTTTTT.

The chain carries TRBV5-1 and TRBJ2-5; D might be TRBD1 (6 bases). V lost 6 bases, J lost 1 base, and 13 bases lay in between. The germline gives CDR1 SGHRS, CDR2 YFSETQ. The CDR3 is made up of 14 amino acids. The CDR3 sequence: CASTSGRGQETQYF. As DNA, the CDR3 is TGCGCCAGCACCTCAGGCAGGGGCCAAGAGACCCAGTACTTC.

The genes are TRBV29-1 and TRBJ2-7; 10 bases map to TRBD2. The CDR3 loop spans 12 amino acids. Germline-derived CDR1 and CDR2 are SQVTM and ANQGSEA. The V gene end was trimmed by 6 bases and the J gene end by 3 bases; junction bases not matched to a gene: 2. The chain's CDR3 is CSVASGSYEQYF. CDR3 DNA sequence: TGCAGCGTCGCTAGCGGGAGCTACGAGCAGTACTTC.

The rearrangement joins TRBV6-5 to TRBJ2-7; no firm D call. The CDR3 contains 14 residues. Germline CDR1 and CDR2: MNHEY and SVGAGI. The V end lost 2 bases, the J end lost 6 bases, and 14 bases lay between the germline ends. Here the CDR3 reads CASSYRADRGEQYF. CDR3 nucleotide sequence: TGTGCCAGCAGTTACCGGGCGGATCGAGGCGAGCAGTACTTC.

The V and J genes are TRBV9 and TRBJ1-2; tentative D call: TRBD1 (5 bases). This CDR3 is built from 13 residues. The V gene's germline CDR1 is SGDLS and CDR2 YYNGEE. V was clipped by 2 bases and J by 4 bases, with 9 bases between them. CDR3 loop: CASSVGGTYGYTF. The CDR3 region has the DNA TGTGCCAGCAGCGTGGGGGGAACCTATGGCTACACCTTC.

The V call is TRBV28, the J call TRBJ2-5, with TRBD1 as a possible D gene (5 bases). This CDR3 has 13 amino acids. Looked up from germline, CDR1 is MDHEN and CDR2 is SYDVKM. Trimming pared 8 bases from V and 1 base from J, leaving 11 bases between. CDR3 loop: CASDPGPQETQYF. The CDR3 DNA sequence: TGTGCCAGCGACCCAGGGCCCCAAGAGACCCAGTACTTC.

CDR3 in amino acids: CASSFQREGQYF. The CDR3 bases are TGTGCCAGCAGCTTTCAGCGGGAAGGACAGTATTTT. The rearrangement joins TRBV5-6 to TRBJ2-3; TRBD2 aligns across 7 bases. CDR3 length: 12 residues. J gave up 12 bases and V 2 bases, and 6 bases lay outside the gene matches. Germline loops: CDR1 SGHDT, CDR2 YYEEEE.

The rearrangement uses TRBV29-1 and TRBJ2-5; TRBD2 matches 8 bases. CDR1 is SQVTM and CDR2 is ANQGSEA in the germline V gene. The CDR3 covers 15 residues. V shed 7 bases, J shed 5 bases, and the junction held 15 bases outside the gene matches. As DNA, the CDR3 is TGCAGCGCCGGAACAGCGGGAGAAACCACGGAGACCCAGTACTTC. Its translation is CSAGTAGETTETQYF. Full variable domain (rest looked up from reference TRBV29-1 and TRBJ2-5): SAVISQKPSRDICQRGTSLTIQCQVDSQVTMMFWYRQQPGQSLTLIATANQGSEATYESGFVIDKFPISRPNLTFSTLTVSNMSPEDSSIYLCSAGTAGETTETQYFGPGTRLLVL.

The CDR3: CASREISGAGYEQYF. The DNA of the CDR3 is TGTGCCAGCAGGGAGATTAGCGGAGCCGGCTACGAGCAGTACTTC. The chain joins TRBV2 to TRBJ2-7; weak D call: TRBD2 (6 bases). The V end was cut by 6 bases, the J end by 3 bases, with 18 bases between. Germline V gene sequence: CDR1 SNHLY, CDR2 FYNNEI. The CDR3 covers 15 residues.

The gene calls are TRBV5-4 and TRBJ1-4; the D is unclear. There are 12 residues in the CDR3. The V and J ends lost 0 bases and 14 bases respectively, with 11 bases between them. The germline V gene encodes CDR1 SGHNT and CDR2 YYREEE (reference sequence). The CDR3 spells CASSLDDGLLFF. Written as DNA, the CDR3 is TGTGCCAGCAGCTTGGACGACGGACTTCTGTTTTTT.

The chain combines TRBV11-2 with TRBJ2-7; 8 positions match TRBD1. This CDR3 region has 15 residues. Germline V gene data show CDR1 as SGHAT and CDR2 as FQNNGV. V lost 4 bases and J lost 2; bases outside the gene matches: 7. The CDR3 DNA reads as TGTGCCAGCAGCTCCCCCGGGACAGGCACCTACGAGCAGTACTTC. It codes for CASSSPGTGTYEQYF.

The chain links TRBV7-9 to TRBJ1-1, with D possibly matching TRBD1 (5 bases). V gave up 1 base and J gave up 4 bases, with 10 bases separating them. This CDR3 is built from 14 residues. From germline, CDR1 is SEHNR and CDR2 FQNEAQ (reference sequence). The CDR3 protein is CASSLGGPRTEAFF. CDR3 in DNA: TGTGCCAGCAGCTTAGGGGGACCTCGCACTGAAGCTTTCTTT.

The chain links TRBV7-9 to TRBJ1-5, with 9 nucleotides matching TRBD1. Germline V lookup: CDR1 SEHNR, CDR2 FQNEAQ (reference sequence). There are 15 residues in the CDR3. J gave up 5 bases and V 6 bases, and 8 bases lay outside the gene matches. The CDR3: CASSKTGGIDQPQHF. CDR3 DNA sequence: TGTGCCAGCAGTAAAACAGGGGGCATCGATCAGCCCCAGCATTTT.

In nucleotides, the CDR3 is TGTGCCAGCAGTTCCGGACTAGCGGGAGGGACAGTGGGGTACTTC. Amino acids: CASSSGLAGGTVGYF. V usage is TRBV28 and J usage is TRBJ2-7; TRBD2 agrees at 15 bases. Germline-derived CDR1 and CDR2 are MDHEN and SYDVKM. The trim removed 4 bases at V and 12 bases at J, leaving 10 bases unmatched. This CDR3 has 15 residues.

The gene calls are TRBV6-5 and TRBJ2-1; 10 bases map to TRBD2. The CDR3 totals 13 residues. Unmatched junction bases numbered 3, after V lost 6 bases and J lost 7 bases. Looked up from germline, CDR1 is MNHEY and CDR2 is SVGAGI. The chain's CDR3 is CASRSGRENEQFF. The CDR3 DNA is TGTGCCAGCAGAAGCGGGAGGGAGAATGAGCAGTTCTTC.